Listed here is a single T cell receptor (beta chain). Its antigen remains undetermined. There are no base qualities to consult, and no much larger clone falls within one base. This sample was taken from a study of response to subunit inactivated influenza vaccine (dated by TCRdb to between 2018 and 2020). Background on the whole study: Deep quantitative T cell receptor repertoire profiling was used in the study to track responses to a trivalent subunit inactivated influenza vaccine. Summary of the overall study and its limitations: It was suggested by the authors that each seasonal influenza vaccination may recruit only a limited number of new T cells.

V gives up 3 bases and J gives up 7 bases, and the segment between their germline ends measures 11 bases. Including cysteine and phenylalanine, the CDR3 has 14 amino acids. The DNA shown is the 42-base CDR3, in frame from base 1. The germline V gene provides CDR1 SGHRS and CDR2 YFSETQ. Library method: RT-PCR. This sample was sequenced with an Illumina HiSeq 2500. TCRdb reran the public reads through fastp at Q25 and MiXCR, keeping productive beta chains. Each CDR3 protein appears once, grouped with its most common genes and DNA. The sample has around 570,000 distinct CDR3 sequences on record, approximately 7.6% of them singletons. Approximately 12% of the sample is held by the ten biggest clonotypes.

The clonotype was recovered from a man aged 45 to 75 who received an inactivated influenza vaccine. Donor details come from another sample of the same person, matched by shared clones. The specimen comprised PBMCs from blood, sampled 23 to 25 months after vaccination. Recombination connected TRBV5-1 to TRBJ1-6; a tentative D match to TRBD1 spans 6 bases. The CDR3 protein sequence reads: CASSSQGRNSPLHF. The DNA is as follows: TGCGCCAGCAGCTCCCAGGGGAGGAATTCACCCCTCCACTTT.